These 29 T cell receptor beta chains came from one sample sequenced in a study of T cell responses to AZD1222 COVID-19 vaccine. Generated by immunoSEQ multiplex PCR, the TCRdb table keeps only in-frame clones and is missing some. The sample holds some 95,000 clones, 80% to 90% seen once. Sequences were derived from peripheral blood, sampled on day 0 of AZD1222 vaccination. Receptors originate from an adult in good health.

V usage is TRBV10-3 and J usage is TRBJ2-1; unclear D gene. Trimming shortened V by 7 bases and J by 8 bases, and 9 bases separated the two germline ends. The CDR3 runs 11 residues. CDR1 is ENHRY and CDR2 is SYGVKD in the germline V gene. The CDR3 loop is CAIKNGDEQFF. As DNA, the CDR3 is TGTGCCATCAAAAATGGGGATGAGCAGTTCTTC.

This clone was seen just once. CDR3 coding DNA: TGTGCCAGCAGCGCAGGGGTCCGGGAGACCCAGTACTTC. Protein product: CASSAGVRETQYF. This rearrangement joins TRBV11-2 to TRBJ2-5; D may be TRBD1 (6 bases). The germline V and J ends were trimmed by 5 bases and 5 bases, with 12 bases remaining between them. CDR3 size: 13 residues. Germline V gene sequence: CDR1 SGHAT, CDR2 FQNNGV.

J is TRBJ2-2 and V is TRBV19, with D possibly TRBD1 on 6 matching bases. This CDR3 is built from 16 residues. The V gene's germline CDR1 is LNHDA and CDR2 SQIVND (reference sequence). V was cut by 7 bases and J by 0 bases, with 15 bases left in between. The CDR3 DNA follows: TGTGCCAGTAAGCAATTCTCAGGGGCGAACACCGGGGAGCTGTTTTTT. It yields the protein CASKQFSGANTGELFF.

This chain uses TRBV28 with TRBJ1-5, with unresolved D. The CDR3 is made up of 14 amino acids. Germline V gene data show CDR1 as MDHEN and CDR2 as SYDVKM. V lost 3 bases and J 0 bases, leaving 6 bases between the germline ends. This CDR3 reads CASSLTDSNQPQHF. CDR3 in DNA: TGTGCCAGCAGTTTGACGGATAGCAATCAGCCCCAGCATTTT.

The chain has TRBV5-4 and TRBJ2-2; D possibly uses TRBD1 or TRBD2 (5 bases each). The germline gives CDR1 SGHNT, CDR2 YYREEE (reference sequence). Trimming pared 0 bases from V and 0 bases from J, leaving 9 bases between. The CDR3 has 16 residues. CDR3 in amino acids: CASSLAVGANTGELFF. In DNA, the CDR3 is TGTGCCAGCAGCTTGGCCGTGGGGGCGAACACCGGGGAGCTGTTTTTT. Drawing the rest from reference TRBV5-4 and TRBJ2-2, the complete variable domain is ETGVTQSPTHLIKTRGQQVTLRCSSQSGHNTVSWYQQALGQGPQFIFQYYREEENGRGNFPPRFSGLQFPNYSSELNVNALELDDSALYLCASSLAVGANTGELFFGEGSRLTVL.

This chain joins TRBV6-2 or TRBV6-3 and TRBJ2-3; D is perhaps TRBD2 (6 bases). V lost 6 bases, J lost 3 bases, and 13 bases lay in between. This CDR3 has 14 residues. The germline V gene encodes CDR1 MNHEY and CDR2 SVGEGT. As DNA, the CDR3 is TGTGCCAGCAGCCCCGGGACTGAAACAGATACGCAGTATTTT. Translated: CASSPGTETDTQYF.

The chain carries TRBV18 and TRBJ1-6; tentative D call: TRBD1 (6 bases). Between the trimmed V and J ends, which lost 2 bases and 8 bases, there was a span of 10 bases. CDR3 length equals 14 residues. Germline V CDR1 and CDR2: KGHSH, LQKENI. CDR3 sequence: CASSPTGTDSPLHF. DNA of the CDR3: TGTGCCAGCTCACCAACAGGGACGGATTCACCCCTCCACTTT.

The V and J genes are TRBV7-9 and TRBJ2-5; no firm D call. Germline V gives CDR1 SEHNR, CDR2 FQNEAQ (reference sequence). This CDR3 has 13 residues. V lost 5 bases to trimming and J lost 3 bases, with 10 bases between them. The CDR3 nucleotides are TGTGCCAGCAGCCCCTCTGCCGAAGAGACCCAGTACTTC. Protein product: CASSPSAEETQYF.

This chain uses TRBV5-6 with TRBJ2-1; no clear D gene. The CDR3 is 14 residues long. V lost 4 bases and J lost 7, with 15 bases in between. CDR1 and CDR2 (germline): SGHDT, YYEEEE. The CDR3 here is CASSLATGRNEQFF. CDR3 sequence (DNA): TGTGCCAGCAGCCTCGCGACGGGCCGGAATGAGCAGTTCTTC.

The genes are TRBV27 and TRBJ2-7, with D perhaps given as TRBD1 or TRBD2 (5 bases each). CDR3 length equals 14 residues. Germline V gene data show CDR1 as MNHEY and CDR2 as SMNVEV (reference sequence). V gave up 5 bases and J gave up 5 bases, with 16 bases separating them. The CDR3 DNA follows: TGTGCCAGCAGTCCCTCGTGGTTGGGGGACGAGCAGTACTTC. Amino acids: CASSPSWLGDEQYF.

CDR3 sequence: CASKLFVNTEAFF. The CDR3 DNA follows: TGTGCCAGCAAGCTATTCGTCAACACTGAAGCTTTCTTT. V usage is TRBV6-5 and J usage is TRBJ1-1, with no clear D. The germline V and J ends were trimmed by 7 bases and 2 bases, with 11 bases remaining between them. The CDR3 covers 13 residues. Germline lookup yields CDR1 MNHEY and CDR2 SVGAGI.

This clone came up once. The CDR3 protein is CASSQDRAYGYTF. DNA of the CDR3: TGCGCCAGCAGCCAGGACAGGGCCTATGGCTACACCTTC. The chain uses TRBV5-1 and TRBJ1-2; 8 positions agree with TRBD1. V dropped 4 bases and J dropped 4; count of bases not matched to a gene: 3. The CDR3 length is 13 residues. Per germline, CDR1 SGHRS and CDR2 YFSETQ.

This rearrangement joins TRBV4-1 to TRBJ2-2; 7 nucleotides line up with TRBD2. This CDR3 contains 16 residues. Germline V gene sequence: CDR1 MGHRA, CDR2 YSYEKL. Unmatched junction bases numbered 8, after V lost 4 bases and J lost 3 bases. In DNA form, the CDR3 reads TGCGCCAGCAGCCCATCAGAGCGGGGATACACCGGGGAGCTGTTTTTT. Translating gives CASSPSERGYTGELFF.

This chain joins TRBV18 and TRBJ1-2; possibly TRBD1 for D (5 bases). This CDR3 is 16 amino acids long. CDR1 and CDR2 from the germline V gene are KGHSH and LQKENI. Trimming pared 2 bases from V and 4 bases from J, leaving 17 bases between. CDR3 DNA sequence: TGTGCCAGCTCACCAGCAGACAGTCTCCTAGTCTATGGCTACACCTTC. The encoded protein is CASSPADSLLVYGYTF.

V and J are TRBV3-1 (or the pseudogene TRBV3-2) and TRBJ1-1; D call uncertain. Trimming left V 6 bases short and J 1 base short, with 6 bases between. In germline, CDR1 is LGHDT, CDR2 YNNKEL (reference sequence). The CDR3 runs to 12 residues. CDR3: CASSIGNTEAFF. For the CDR3, the DNA is TGTGCCAGCAGTATCGGGAACACTGAAGCTTTCTTT.

CDR3 residues: CASTSVRTSHFEAFF. The DNA of the CDR3 is TGTGCCAGCACTTCGGTTCGGACATCCCACTTTGAAGCTTTCTTT. The V and J genes are TRBV6-5 and TRBJ1-1; perhaps TRBD1 as D (5 bases). Germline lookup yields CDR1 MNHEY and CDR2 SVGAGI. The ends were cut back, 7 bases at V and 7 bases at J, with 22 bases in the middle. CDR3 length: 15 amino acids.

The chain links TRBV11-3 to TRBJ2-7; 12 nucleotides match TRBD2. V lost 1 base and J lost 5; bases outside the gene matches: 6. In germline, CDR1 is SGHNT, CDR2 YENEEA. This CDR3 is built from 16 residues. In nucleotides, the CDR3 is TGTGCCAGCAGCTTAGGGACTAGCGGGAACCTAGACGAGCAGTACTTC. Protein product: CASSLGTSGNLDEQYF.

The gene calls are TRBV6-5 and TRBJ2-1; tentative D call: TRBD2 (6 bases). The V gene lost 4 bases and the J gene lost 4 bases, with 17 bases spanning the gap. Germline V gene data show CDR1 as MNHEY and CDR2 as SVGAGI. This CDR3 comprises 16 residues. CDR3 in DNA: TGTGCCAGCAGTTCCCCAGCGGGTAAAACTTACAATGAGCAGTTCTTC. It encodes CASSSPAGKTYNEQFF.

V usage is TRBV19 and J usage is TRBJ2-3; tentative D call: TRBD1 (5 bases). Trimming left V 2 bases short and J 5 bases short, with 11 bases between. In germline, CDR1 is LNHDA, CDR2 SQIVND (reference sequence). CDR3 size: 14 residues. Written as DNA, the CDR3 is TGTGCCAGTAGTATAAAGGGGTTCATAGATACGCAGTATTTT. Translating it yields CASSIKGFIDTQYF. Looking up the rest from reference TRBV19 and TRBJ2-3 gives the full variable domain: DGGITQSPKYLFRKEGQNVTLSCEQNLNHDAMYWYRQDPGQGLRLIYYSQIVNDFQKGDIAEGYSVSREKKESFPLTVTSAQKNPTAFYLCASSIKGFIDTQYFGPGTRLTVL.

This rearrangement joins TRBV6-1 to TRBJ1-2, with TRBD1 matching 7 bases. V trimming: 2 bases; J trimming: 4 bases; junction bases outside the gene matches: 7. This CDR3 spans 15 amino acids. Germline CDR1 is MNHNS and CDR2 is SASEGT. CDR3 in amino acids: CASSERRTGVYGYTF. Here the CDR3 DNA reads TGTGCCAGCAGTGAACGGCGGACAGGAGTCTATGGCTACACCTTC.

The chain joins TRBV7-2 to TRBJ2-7; 7 nucleotides match TRBD1. The junction had 10 bases not matched to a gene; V was cut back by 5 bases and J by 3 bases. Per germline, CDR1 SGHTA and CDR2 FQGNSA. There are 15 residues in the CDR3. The CDR3 nucleotides read TGTGCCAGCAGCCCTGGGACAGCACACGTCTACGAGCAGTACTTC. Protein: CASSPGTAHVYEQYF.

This chain links TRBV28 with TRBJ1-2, with 9 bases aligning to TRBD1. The CDR3 contains 12 residues. J was trimmed by 7 bases and V by 6 bases; bases with no gene match: 3. The V gene's germline CDR1 is MDHEN and CDR2 SYDVKM. CDR3 region: CASRGQGLGYTF. The CDR3 DNA follows: TGTGCCAGCAGGGGACAGGGCCTTGGCTACACCTTC.

This chain connects TRBV11-2 to TRBJ2-7; perhaps TRBD2 as D (6 bases). The V gene lost 2 bases and the J gene lost 4 bases, with 12 bases spanning the gap. Per the germline V gene, CDR1 is SGHAT and CDR2 is FQNNGV. The CDR3 extends over 14 amino acids. This CDR3 is CASSLMGGMYEQYF. In DNA form, the CDR3 reads TGTGCCAGCAGCTTAATGGGGGGTATGTACGAGCAGTACTTC.

V is TRBV11-2 and J is TRBJ1-3; the D gene is possibly TRBD1 (5 bases). Germline V gene lookup returns CDR1 SGHAT and CDR2 FQNNGV. The CDR3 extends over 18 amino acids. The V gene lost 6 bases and the J gene lost 1 base, with 22 bases spanning the gap. CDR3 protein: CASSPGRTNIRSGNTIYF. The CDR3, as DNA: TGTGCCAGCAGTCCGGGACGGACCAATATCCGATCTGGAAACACCATATATTTT. The whole variable domain, remainder taken from reference TRBV11-2 and TRBJ1-3, is EAGVAQSPRYKIIEKRQSVAFWCNPISGHATLYWYQQILGQGPKLLIQFQNNGVVDDSQLPKDRFSAERLKGVDSTLKIQPAKLEDSAVYLCASSPGRTNIRSGNTIYFGEGSWLTVV.

The chain uses TRBV6-2 or TRBV6-3 and TRBJ2-5; D is undetermined. Per germline, CDR1 MNHEY and CDR2 SVGEGT. The CDR3 consists of 12 residues. V was cut by 5 bases and J by 5 bases, with 9 bases left in between. The CDR3 reads CASSKVWETQYF. The CDR3 DNA sequence: TGTGCCAGCAGTAAGGTCTGGGAGACCCAGTACTTC.

This chain joins TRBV11-2 and TRBJ1-1; 8 bases map to TRBD1. In germline, CDR1 is SGHAT, CDR2 FQNNGV. The ends lost 5 bases at V and 0 bases at J; junction bases unmatched: 8. The CDR3 covers 16 residues. CDR3 protein: CASSLGQGTMNTEAFF. The CDR3 nucleotides read TGTGCCAGCAGCCTTGGACAGGGCACAATGAACACTGAAGCTTTCTTT.

As concerns this clone: This specimen includes other DNA sequences encoding the same CDR3. The V gene is TRBV18, the J gene TRBJ2-3; D is possibly TRBD1 or TRBD2 (5 bases each). This CDR3 is built from 13 residues. Germline V CDR1 and CDR2: KGHSH, LQKENI. V gave up 6 bases and J gave up 0 bases, with 7 bases separating them. The DNA for the CDR3 is TGTGCCAGCTCCTGGGACAGCACAGATACGCAGTATTTT. Amino acid sequence: CASSWDSTDTQYF.

The chain joins TRBV7-8 to TRBJ1-1; 7 bases line up with TRBD1. The CDR3 spans 13 residues. V gave up 5 bases and J gave up 3 bases; unmatched junction bases: 3. CDR1 and CDR2 (germline): SGHVS, FQNEAQ. The CDR3 protein is CASSTTGDTEAFF. DNA for the CDR3: TGTGCCAGCAGCACAACAGGGGACACTGAAGCTTTCTTT. Complete variable domain (other parts from reference TRBV7-8 and TRBJ1-1): GAGVSQSPRYKVAKRGQDVALRCDPISGHVSLFWYQQALGQGPEFLTYFQNEAQLDKSGLPSDRFFAERPEGSVSTLKIQRTQQEDSAVYLCASSTTGDTEAFFGQGTRLTVV.

The rearrangement links TRBV4-3 to TRBJ2-5; the match to TRBD2 covers 9 bases. Looked up from germline, CDR1 is LGHNA and CDR2 is YSLEER. CDR3 length equals 15 residues. V trimming: 0 bases; J trimming: 1 base; junction bases outside the gene matches: 0. CDR3 DNA sequence: TGCGCCAGCAGCCAAGATAGCGGGAGCCAAGAGACCCAGTACTTC. Protein product: CASSQDSGSQETQYF.